This T cell receptor beta chain was recovered during a study of CD4 T cells in relation to SARS-CoV-2 and coronaviruses. Overall study context: TCR beta CDR3s were sequenced after roughly nine-day antigen culture of PBMCs. Study-wide findings and caveats: SARS-CoV-2-driven expansion was significantly weaker in crossreactive than monoreactive clones.

Sequencing was performed with immunoSEQ multiplex PCR; in TCRdb, only in-frame clones are kept and a portion is missing. The table has about 21,000 clones, 76% seen once; the top ten hold 15% to 20%. V dropped 0 bases and J dropped 0; count of bases not matched to a gene: 8. The germline V gene encodes CDR1 LGHNA and CDR2 YNFKEQ. This CDR3 is built from 18 residues. In regard to this clone: Its matching antigen is unknown.

Before the COVID-19 pandemic, during about 2010-2018, CD4+ T cells were taken from unexposed donors. The cells were cultured for about ten days before CD4+ T cells were isolated. As cell numbers allowed, unexposed-donor CD4+ T cells faced SARS-CoV-2 S/N and four cold-coronavirus spikes. Cultures received half-medium IL-2 refreshes on days 3 and 7. Sequencing was done on a sample of CD4+ T cells from PBMCs, cultured in vitro. The receptor comes from a human donor in good health. This chain joins TRBV4-2 and TRBJ2-1; 7 bases align to TRBD2. The CDR3: CASSQDLGGGLSYNEQFF. The CDR3 coding sequence is TGTGCCAGCAGCCAAGATCTCGGGGGAGGGCTCTCCTACAATGAGCAGTTCTTC.